These 3 T cell receptor beta chains originate from one sample sequenced in a study of beta chain features in type 1 diabetes. Investigators reverse transcribed all isolated RNA, so they sequenced expressed TCRB transcripts. Sequenced by immunoSEQ multiplex PCR; TCRdb stores in-frame clones only, minus some. The sample includes some 140,000 clones, about a tenth seen only once; the top ten take around 0.7%. The sequenced material came from central memory CD4+ T cells from blood. These receptors were obtained from a man aged 18 to 35 in good health.

This clone was observed a handful of times. The chain is built from TRBV7-8 and TRBJ2-3; weak D call: TRBD2 (5 bases). V was clipped by 0 bases and J by 4 bases, with 17 bases between them. Germline CDR1 and CDR2: SGHVS and FQNEAQ. The CDR3 has 17 residues. The CDR3 nucleotides are TGTGCCAGCAGCTTAGCCCCGGCGGGCTCGGGTCCAGATACGCAGTATTTT. Translation: CASSLAPAGSGPDTQYF.

V gene TRBV4-3 combines with J gene TRBJ1-6, with 7 positions matching TRBD1. The CDR3 extends over 15 amino acids. Germline CDR1 and CDR2: LGHNA and YSLEER. Trimming removed 5 bases from V and 7 bases from J; junction bases left unmatched: 8. The CDR3 sequence is CASSKRQGGNSPLHF. In DNA form, the CDR3 reads TGCGCCAGCAGCAAAAGACAGGGAGGCAATTCACCCCTCCACTTT.

This chain joins TRBV5-1 and TRBJ2-7, with D maybe TRBD2 (5 bases). The germline V gene has CDR1 SGHRS and CDR2 YFSETQ. The CDR3 covers 14 residues. V was clipped by 0 bases and J by 7 bases, with 14 bases between them. The CDR3 sequence is CASSLAASLGEQYF. The CDR3 nucleotides read TGCGCCAGCAGCTTGGCGGCTAGCCTTGGGGAGCAGTACTTC.